This TCR beta chain is from a study of shared clonotypes between healthy human individuals (TCRdb year 2020). About the study as a whole: A couple of women and a few men aged 18 to 49 years were included in the cohort. For each donor, three plates each were used for CD4 naive and CD4 memory, two plates were used for CD8 naive, and one plate was used for CD8 memory. Blood TCR repertoires of several healthy adults were deeply sequenced to estimate repertoire size and the extent of clonotype sharing between individuals. Libraries were prepared and TCR repertoires were sequenced by different laboratories using diverse techniques, in order to increase sequencing depth and limit assay-specific biases. Per donor, leukapheresis produced somewhere between about 0.94 and 10 billion PBMCs.

V gives up 5 bases and J gives up 0 bases, and the segment between their germline ends measures 11 bases. CDR3 length: 15 amino acids, cysteine to phenylalanine. Just CDR3 DNA is preserved here, 45 bases in frame from base 1. Based on the germline V gene, the CDR1 and CDR2 sequences are SNHLY and FYNNEI. Healthy HIV-negative adults with no recently reported acute infections or vaccinations were included as donors. Only Caucasian adults living in Nashville, Tennessee, USA were represented among the donors. CD8 memory samples consisted of magnetically selected CD45RO+ cells combined with CCR7-negative CD45RA+ effector memory (TemRA) cells. Blood was collected by leukapheresis, and PBMCs were isolated by Ficoll-Histopaque density gradient centrifugation and then cryopreserved in liquid nitrogen vapor phase. Purity and quantity of every magnetically sorted T cell population were checked by analytical flow cytometry. Genomic DNA was isolated from every sorted fraction and measured by UV absorbance on a Nanodrop 2000c.

TCR CDR3 regions were amplified from genomic DNA by multiplex PCR using the deep immunoSEQ assay. Extracted genomic DNA from each cell subset was spread evenly across all wells of several immunoSEQ 96-well plates, with each plate serving as a replicate. For sorted subsets, 200 to 250 ng of genomic DNA, equivalent to some 30,000 T cell genomes, went into each replicate PCR. The purified libraries were quantified using a Qubit 3.0 fluorometer, sized with a Bioanalyzer 2100, and then quantified again using the KAPA Library Quantification kit. Each immunoSEQ 96-well plate was sequenced on its own single-read 150-cycle Illumina NextSeq 550 flow cell. As for the authors' bioinformatics: The immunoSEQ output contained only junctional sequences without quality scores, so filtering could not match that applied to full-length reads. To assign V/J genes and CDR3, sequences were annotated against IMGT germline references using PyIR, a Python wrapper for IgBLAST v1.9. Reads were filtered out if the reads had weak V/J assignments (E-value above 1e-6), no CDR3, stop codons, out-of-frame junctions, or ambiguous translated residues. V3J clonotypes were defined as sequences sharing an identical inferred V gene, J gene, and CDR3 amino acid sequence. Percentage overlap between repertoires was calculated by dividing the number of shared unique clonotypes by the size of the smaller repertoire. Three approaches were used to assess repertoire richness: RTK rarefaction, the Chao1 estimator, and Recon v2.1 estimates of unobserved clonotypes. Generation probabilities were computed with OLGA for all TCRbeta clonotypes obtained by the gDNA method from four donors. Drawn from immuneACCESS, this table holds only the in-frame rearrangements with V and J called that TCRdb kept. Clones are partly lost; checked studies trace under half to an unresolved V gene and leave the rest unexplained. V and J calls and clone size are copied from that table; D and trimming were computed from the DNA. This sample lists 110,000 or so clones; about 62% were detected once. Just under 25% of the sample goes to the ten largest clones.

The full study reports these points: Even with the large sequencing depth, rarefaction of the sorted-subset datasets indicated that sequencing was incomplete. Sampling was restricted to blood, and TCR repertoires in tissue are likely to differ from TCR repertoires in blood. Across a handful of donors, 5% to 6% of naive CD4, around 3.5% of naive CD8, under 2.5% of memory CD4, and about 0.44% of memory CD8 clonotypes were shared. Naive subsets generally had larger estimated clonotype richness than memory subsets. Higher generation probabilities were observed for clonotypes shared by all four sorted-subset donors than for non-shared clonotypes. Because the study included a small number of donors, the genetic and exposure-history diversity represented was limited. Based on pairwise subsampling, the degree of clonotype sharing among donors was expected to be affected by sequencing depth.

This clone showed up just once. Its antigen remains undetermined. Per-base qualities were not stored, and no clone one base away is much larger. The sequence links TRBV2 to TRBJ2-4, with an unclear D gene assignment. The sample was memory CD8+ T cells sorted from blood. This specimen's cell subset or site label, per the study, means: CD45RO+ cells pooled with CCR7-negative TemRA cells. This TCR derives from a woman aged 25 to 39 in good health. The sequenced DNA is TGTGCCAGCAGTTCACAGATGGGAGCCAAAAACATTCAGTACTTC. Its amino acids are CASSSQMGAKNIQYF.